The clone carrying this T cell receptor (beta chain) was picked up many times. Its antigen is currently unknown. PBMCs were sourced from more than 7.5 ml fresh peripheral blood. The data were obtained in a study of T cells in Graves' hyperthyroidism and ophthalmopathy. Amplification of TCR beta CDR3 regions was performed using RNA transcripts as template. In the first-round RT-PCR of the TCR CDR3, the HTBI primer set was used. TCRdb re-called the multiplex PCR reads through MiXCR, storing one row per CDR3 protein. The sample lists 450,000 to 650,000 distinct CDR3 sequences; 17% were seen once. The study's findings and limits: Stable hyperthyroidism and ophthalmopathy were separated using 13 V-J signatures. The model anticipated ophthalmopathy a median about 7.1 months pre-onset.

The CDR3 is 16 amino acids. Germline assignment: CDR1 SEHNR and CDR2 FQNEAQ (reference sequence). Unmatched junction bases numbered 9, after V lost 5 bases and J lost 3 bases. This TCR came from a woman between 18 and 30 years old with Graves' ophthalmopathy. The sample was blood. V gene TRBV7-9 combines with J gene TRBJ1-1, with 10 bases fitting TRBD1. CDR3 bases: TGTGCCAGCAGCCTAACAACCGGGACAGGGGACACTGAAGCTTTCTTT. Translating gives CASSLTTGTGDTEAFF.